This T cell receptor (beta chain) emerged from a study of blood T cell repertoires in COVID-19. The overall study: From the United States, Italy and Spain came samples of acute and convalescent COVID-19. PBMCs, B-cell-depleted T cells, or T cells were the source of the cDNA or gDNA that made up the material.

The CDR3 is 17 residues long. V shed 3 bases, J shed 0 bases, and the junction held 4 bases outside the gene matches. CDR1 and CDR2 from the germline V gene are SGHAT and FQNNGV. In the original analysis: Estimation of nucleated cell counts relied on the amplification of reference gene primers. The repertoire was sequenced with immunoSEQ multiplex PCR; TCRdb's copy has only in-frame clones and lacks some. D and trimming were read from the DNA, whereas the V and J calls and clone size are those reported in that table. The data show more than 250,000 clones, with roughly 83% seen just once and 4.6% held by the top ten.

The sequence derives from a man aged 55-75 years who had recovered from COVID-19. This chain joins TRBV11-2 and TRBJ1-6; 8 bases are shared with TRBD1. The sequencing sample was made of peripheral blood. The CDR3 coding sequence is TGTGCCAGCAGCTTCCGACAGGGGAGCTCCTATAATTCACCCCTCCACTTT. Amino acid sequence: CASSFRQGSSYNSPLHF.